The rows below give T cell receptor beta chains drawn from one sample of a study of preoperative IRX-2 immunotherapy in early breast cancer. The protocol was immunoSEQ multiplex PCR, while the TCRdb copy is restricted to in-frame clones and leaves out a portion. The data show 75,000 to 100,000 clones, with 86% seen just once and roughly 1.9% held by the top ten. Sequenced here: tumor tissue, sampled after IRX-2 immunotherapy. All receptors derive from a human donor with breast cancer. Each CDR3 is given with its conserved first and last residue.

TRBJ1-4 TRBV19 CASSIGSGQINEKLFF
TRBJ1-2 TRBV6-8 CASSDGAFNRPGYTF
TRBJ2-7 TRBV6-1 CASSEDGGWYEQYF
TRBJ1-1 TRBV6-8 CAISEDEGTEAFF
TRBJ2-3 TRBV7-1 CASSPRAADTQYF
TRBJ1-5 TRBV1 CASSQLGGQLSPQHF
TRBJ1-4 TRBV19 CAVSGTGGEKLFF
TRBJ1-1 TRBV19 CASMNRMPGTGAEAFF
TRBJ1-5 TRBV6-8 CASRSTGFSNQPQHF
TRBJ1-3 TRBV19 CASSPGQAGLGNTIYF
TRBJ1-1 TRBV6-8 CASRSTGGVTEAFF
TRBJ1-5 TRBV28 CASTQGPYLNQPQHF